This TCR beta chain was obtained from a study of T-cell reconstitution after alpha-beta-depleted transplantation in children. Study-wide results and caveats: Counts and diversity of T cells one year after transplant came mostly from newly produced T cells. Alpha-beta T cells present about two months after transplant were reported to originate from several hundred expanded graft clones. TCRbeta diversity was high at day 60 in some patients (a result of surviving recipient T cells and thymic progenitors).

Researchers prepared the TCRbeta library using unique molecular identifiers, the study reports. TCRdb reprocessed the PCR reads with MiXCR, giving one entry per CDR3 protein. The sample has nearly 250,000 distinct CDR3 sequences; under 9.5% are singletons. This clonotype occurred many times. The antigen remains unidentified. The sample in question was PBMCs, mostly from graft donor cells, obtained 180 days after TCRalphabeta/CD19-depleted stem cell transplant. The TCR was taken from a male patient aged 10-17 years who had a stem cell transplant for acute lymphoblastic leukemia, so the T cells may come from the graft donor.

The CDR3 region is CAISESPRQGEGETQYF. Written as DNA, the CDR3 is TGTGCCATCAGTGAGTCCCCACGACAGGGGGAAGGAGAGACCCAGTACTTC. The genes are TRBV10-3 and TRBJ2-5; TRBD1 agrees at 9 bases. CDR1 is ENHRY, CDR2 SYGVKD, per germline. This CDR3 comprises 17 residues. The junction had 9 bases not matched to a gene; V was cut back by 0 bases and J by 4 bases.